These 21 T cell receptor beta chains were sequenced from one sample in a study of Graves' ophthalmopathy and Graves' hyperthyroidism. CDR3 regions of TCR beta were amplified from RNA transcripts. RT-PCR with HTBI primers came first, then second-round multiplex PCR. Each CDR3 protein is one row after TCRdb ran MiXCR on the multiplex PCR reads. Counted here are roughly 600,000 distinct CDR3 sequences, about 35% occurring once; the ten biggest clones make up about 4.2%. Sequenced: peripheral blood or thyroid tissue (not recorded which). The receptor set was obtained from an adult man with Graves' hyperthyroidism.

This clonotype was seen a few times. V gene TRBV20-1 combines with J gene TRBJ2-7; possibly TRBD1 for D (6 bases). CDR3 size: 12 residues. Germline loops: CDR1 DFQATT, CDR2 SNEGSKA (reference sequence). V lost 4 bases and J 7 bases, leaving 14 bases between the germline ends. The DNA of the CDR3 is TGCAGTGCTAAATTCACAGGGAGAGAGCAGTACTTC. Its protein product is CSAKFTGREQYF.

This clonotype was recorded at least ten times. The chain couples TRBV5-8 to TRBJ1-2; D is uncertain. The CDR3 runs to 15 residues. V lost 0 bases, J lost 0 bases, and 9 bases lay in between. Germline CDR1 reads SGHTS; CDR2 reads YDEGEE. CDR3 coding DNA: TGTGCCAGCAGCTTGGAGGGTGTCGCTAACTATGGCTACACCTTC. Translating it yields CASSLEGVANYGYTF.

This clonotype was observed many times. The chain links TRBV6-6 to TRBJ1-5; D is possibly TRBD1 (6 bases). CDR1 is MNHNY and CDR2 is SVGAGI in the germline V gene (reference sequence). CDR3 length equals 15 residues. The V end was cut by 4 bases, the J end by 8 bases, with 18 bases between. The chain's CDR3 is CASSSHVGGREPQHF. The CDR3 nucleotides read TGTGCCAGCAGTTCCCACGTAGGGGGTCGAGAGCCCCAGCATTTT.

The chain has TRBV29-1 and TRBJ2-2, with D tentatively TRBD2 (6 bases). Germline CDR1 reads SQVTM; CDR2 reads ANQGSEA. The CDR3 extends over 11 amino acids. V was cut by 4 bases and J by 8 bases, with 8 bases left in between. CDR3 nucleotide sequence: TGCAGCGTTGTCGGGGGAGGGGAGCTGTTTTTT. Encoded protein: CSVVGGGELFF.

A remark on this clonotype: Just one base apart from a much larger clone, this may be a read error. The V and J genes are TRBV10-3 and TRBJ1-1; a weak D match, TRBD1 (6 bases). CDR1 is ENHRY and CDR2 is SYGVKD in the germline V gene. This CDR3 has 13 residues. V lost 11 bases to trimming and J lost 3 bases, with 16 bases between them. The CDR3 region has the DNA TGTGCCGCCATGGACAGCCCATACACTGAAGCTTTCTTT. Protein: CAAMDSPYTEAFF.

This clonotype came up many times. This chain uses TRBV7-3 with TRBJ2-7; D may be TRBD1 (6 bases). This CDR3 has 16 amino acids. Trimming stripped 3 bases from V and 2 bases from J, with 17 bases between. The germline CDR1 and CDR2 sequences are SGHTA and FQGTGA. The CDR3, as DNA: TGTGCCAGCAGCTTGGACCTTGACAGGTTAACCTACGAGCAGTACTTC. Amino acids: CASSLDLDRLTYEQYF.

A few counts support this clonotype. The chain combines TRBV2 with TRBJ2-1; 9 positions match TRBD1. Germline V CDR1 and CDR2: SNHLY, FYNNEI. V lost 4 bases and J lost 6; bases outside the gene matches: 1. CDR3 length: 13 residues. The CDR3 region is CASSGDRVNEQFF. In DNA form, the CDR3 reads TGTGCCAGCAGTGGGGACAGGGTCAATGAGCAGTTCTTC. Looking up the rest from reference TRBV2 and TRBJ2-1 gives the full variable domain: EPEVTQTPSHQVTQMGQEVILRCVPISNHLYFYWYRQILGQKVEFLVSFYNNEISEKSEIFDDQFSVERPDGSNFTLKIRSTKLEDSAMYFCASSGDRVNEQFFGPGTRLTVL.

This clonotype was seen ten or more times. The J gene is TRBJ2-5, the V gene TRBV5-1; D uncertain. Trimming took off 5 bases at V and 3 bases at J, with 5 bases between the two ends. The CDR3 spans 11 residues. CDR1 SGHRS and CDR2 YFSETQ come from the germline V gene. DNA for the CDR3: TGCGCCAGCAGGGCAGAAGAGACCCAGTACTTC. This encodes CASRAEETQYF.

About this clonotype itself: A single base separates this from a much larger clone, so it may be a read error. It is likely a read error, because the conserved phenylalanine at the end of the CDR3 is missing. The chain links TRBV5-1 to TRBJ1-1, with D hard to call. The CDR3 loop spans 13 amino acids. Germline V lookup: CDR1 SGHRS, CDR2 YFSETQ. The CDR3 protein is CASSLENVPEAFL. CDR3 coding DNA: TGTGCCAGCAGCTTAGAAAACGTACCTGAAGCTTTCCTT.

This clonotype was detected many times. The V call is TRBV24-1, the J call TRBJ2-2, with no clear D. CDR1 is KGHDR, CDR2 SFDVKD, per germline. The V end was cut by 7 bases, the J end by 1 base, with 6 bases between. The CDR3 extends over 13 amino acids. The CDR3 loop reads CATRSGNTGELFF. The CDR3 bases are TGTGCCACCAGATCAGGGAACACCGGGGAGCTGTTTTTT.

This clonotype came up many times. The chain recombines TRBV7-9 with TRBJ1-1, with D possibly TRBD1 on 5 matching bases. The germline CDR1 and CDR2 sequences are SEHNR and FQNEAQ (reference sequence). This CDR3 is 14 amino acids long. The V and J ends lost 5 bases and 1 base respectively, with 11 bases between them. The CDR3 region is CASSPNTGNTEAFF. CDR3 nucleotides: TGTGCCAGCAGCCCAAACACAGGGAACACTGAAGCTTTCTTT.

This sequence joins TRBV18 and TRBJ1-5, with a weak D call TRBD1 (5 bases). The CDR3 extends over 14 amino acids. V gave up 0 bases and J gave up 5 bases, with 8 bases separating them. Germline V gene sequence: CDR1 KGHSH, CDR2 LQKENI. The CDR3: CASSPPGVDQPQHF. The CDR3 nucleotides read TGTGCCAGCTCACCACCGGGGGTGGATCAGCCCCAGCATTTT.

Ten or more counts support this clonotype. Being one base from a much bigger clone, this may be a read error. The chain recombines TRBV14 with TRBJ2-2; no reliable D call. Trimming cost V 7 bases and J 0 bases, with 3 bases left between them. This CDR3 comprises 12 residues. CDR1 and CDR2 from the germline V gene are SGHDN and FVKESK. As DNA, the CDR3 is TGTGCCAGCATCTCGAACACCGGGGAGCTGTTTTTT. It codes for CASISNTGELFF.

This clonotype was counted between two and nine times. The chain uses TRBV5-1 and TRBJ2-2; 8 bases line up with TRBD1. The CDR3 consists of 14 residues. CDR1 is SGHRS and CDR2 is YFSETQ in the germline V gene. V was pared by 5 bases and J by 4 bases, with 4 bases of the junction left unmatched. CDR3 sequence reads: CASRSTGATGELFF. CDR3 DNA sequence: TGCGCCAGCAGGTCGACAGGGGCCACCGGGGAGCTGTTTTTT. Full variable domain (missing parts from reference TRBV5-1 and TRBJ2-2): KAGVTQTPRYLIKTRGQQVTLSCSPISGHRSVSWYQQTPGQGLQFLFEYFSETQRNKGNFPGRFSGRQFSNSRSEMNVSTLELGDSALYLCASRSTGATGELFFGEGSRLTVL.

This clonotype was seen a few times. The chain combines TRBV5-5 with TRBJ1-1; D is unclear. Trimming took off 5 bases at V and 4 bases at J, with 21 bases between the two ends. Germline CDR1 and CDR2: SGHKS and YYEKEE (reference sequence). This CDR3 has 16 amino acids. DNA for the CDR3: TGTGCCAGCAGTCTTTGGGGTCCAGTGGAGGGCACTGAAGCTTTCTTT. It translates to CASSLWGPVEGTEAFF.

A note on this clonotype: At one end the junction does not follow the germline gene, possibly because of a read error. The rearrangement links TRBV28 to TRBJ1-1; 9 bases map to TRBD1. The V gene's germline CDR1 is MDHEN and CDR2 SYDVKM. This CDR3 region has 14 residues. CDR3 loop: CANSLPDRGTEAFF. The DNA for the CDR3 is TGTGCCAACAGTCTCCCCGACAGGGGGACTGAAGCTTTCTTT.

This clonotype appeared a few times. This chain connects TRBV7-2 to TRBJ2-5; no reliable D call. Germline V gene lookup returns CDR1 SGHTA and CDR2 FQGNSA. The CDR3 spans 15 residues. Deletions cut 0 bases from V and 3 bases from J, with 11 bases between. In nucleotides, the CDR3 is TGTGCCAGCAGCTTAGCGGTGCAGAGTGAAGAGACCCAGTACTTC. It encodes CASSLAVQSEETQYF. The entire variable domain, with the rest obtained from reference TRBV7-2 and TRBJ2-5, is as follows: GAGVSQSPSNKVTEKGKDVELRCDPISGHTALYWYRQSLGQGLEFLIYFQGNSAPDKSGLPSDRFSAERTGGSVSTLTIQRTQQEDSAVYLCASSLAVQSEETQYFGPGTRLLVL.

This clonotype turned up a few times. The V and J genes are TRBV4-1 and TRBJ2-7; the match to TRBD1 covers 7 bases. Germline loops: CDR1 MGHRA, CDR2 YSYEKL. V gave up 2 bases and J gave up 1 base; unmatched junction bases: 8. This CDR3 has 16 residues. Here the CDR3 DNA reads TGCGCCAGCAGCCAACACAGGGGTCCGGGGTCCTACGAGCAGTACTTC. Translated, it gives CASSQHRGPGSYEQYF.

About this clonotype: Its ends do not fully match the called genes, so a read error is possible. The CDR3 loop reads CASSLTWGRGVGRDF. The CDR3 bases are TGTGCCAGCAGCTTAACGTGGGGGCGTGGCGTCGGTCGTGATTTT. The chain combines TRBV7-3 with TRBJ1-1; a weak D match, TRBD1 (6 bases). Germline-derived CDR1 and CDR2 are SGHTA and FQGTGA. The CDR3 runs to 15 residues.

V is TRBV7-2 and J is TRBJ2-7, with D perhaps TRBD1 (6 bases). From germline, CDR1 is SGHTA and CDR2 FQGNSA. The V and J ends lost 5 bases and 2 bases respectively, with 13 bases between them. There are 14 residues in the CDR3. The DNA for the CDR3 is TGTGCCAGCAGCCGTACGACAGGCACCTACGAGCAGTACTTC. This encodes CASSRTTGTYEQYF.

A note on this clonotype: A read error may explain this, as a much larger clone is one base away. The V and J genes are TRBV5-1 and TRBJ1-2; D is possibly TRBD1 (5 bases). Germline CDR1 is SGHRS and CDR2 is YFSETQ. The CDR3 is made up of 15 amino acids. The chain's CDR3 is CAGSFRFTGDYGYTF. CDR3 coding DNA: TGCGCCGGCAGCTTTAGGTTTACAGGAGACTATGGCTACACCTTC.